This T cell receptor beta chain was profiled in a study of CD8 T cells in Susac syndrome. Germline lookup yields CDR1 SGDLS and CDR2 YYNGEE. The CDR3 has 17 amino acids. V lost 0 bases, J lost 4 bases, and 11 bases stayed unmatched. Negative isolation was applied to CD8+ and CD4+ T cells, and FACS enrichment was applied to TEMRA cells. RNA, at about 0.45 to 1 ug, was reverse transcribed with random hexamers. TCRdb called the immunoSEQ multiplex PCR reads again in MiXCR, with one record for every CDR3 protein. The sample yields under 200,000 distinct CDR3 sequences, roughly 96% seen once. The chain joins TRBV9 to TRBJ2-3; 7 positions match TRBD2. The clonotype originates from a human donor with multiple sclerosis. Material for sequencing was CD8+ T cells from PBMCs. The CDR3 region is CASSVATGGSWADTQYF. The CDR3 DNA is TGTGCCAGCAGCGTAGCTACGGGCGGGAGTTGGGCAGATACGCAGTATTTT. Full variable domain (missing parts from reference TRBV9 and TRBJ2-3): DSGVTQTPKHLITATGQRVTLRCSPRSGDLSVYWYQQSLDQGLQFLIQYYNGEERAKGNILERFSAQQFPDLHSELNLSSLELGDSALYFCASSVATGGSWADTQYFGPGTRLTVL.